This T cell receptor (beta chain) is drawn from a study of cytomegalovirus exposure and HLA in healthy donors. The table came from immunoSEQ multiplex PCR; TCRdb's copy has only in-frame clones and leaves some out. The sample shows 95,000 to 120,000 clones, approximately 94% of them seen only once. Germline trimming cut 3 bases from V and 3 bases from J; bases unmatched to any gene: 2. Germline-derived CDR1 and CDR2 are SGHRS and YFSETQ. This CDR3 has 13 residues. V usage is TRBV5-1 and J usage is TRBJ1-1; 7 bases align to TRBD1. The sample comprised PBMCs. This receptor was taken from a woman aged 18-35 years in good health and CMV-seronegative. The CDR3 DNA reads TGCGCCAGCAGCTCCGGGACAGACACTGAAGCTTTCTTT. This sequence encodes CASSSGTDTEAFF. The variable domain in full, with the rest retrieved from reference TRBV5-1 and TRBJ1-1, is KAGVTQTPRYLIKTRGQQVTLSCSPISGHRSVSWYQQTPGQGLQFLFEYFSETQRNKGNFPGRFSGRQFSNSRSEMNVSTLELGDSALYLCASSSGTDTEAFFGQGTRLTVV.